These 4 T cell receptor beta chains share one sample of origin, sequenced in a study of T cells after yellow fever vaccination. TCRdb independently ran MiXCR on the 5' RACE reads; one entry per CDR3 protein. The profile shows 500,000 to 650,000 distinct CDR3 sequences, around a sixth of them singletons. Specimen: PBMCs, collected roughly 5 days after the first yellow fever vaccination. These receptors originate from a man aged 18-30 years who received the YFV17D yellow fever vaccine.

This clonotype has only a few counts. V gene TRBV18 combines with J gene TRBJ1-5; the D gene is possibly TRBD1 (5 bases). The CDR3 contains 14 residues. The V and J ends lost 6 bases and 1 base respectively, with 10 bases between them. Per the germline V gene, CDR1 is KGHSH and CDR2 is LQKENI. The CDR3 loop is CASSPGTSNQPQHF. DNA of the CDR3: TGTGCCAGCTCCCCTGGGACGAGCAATCAGCCCCAGCATTTT.

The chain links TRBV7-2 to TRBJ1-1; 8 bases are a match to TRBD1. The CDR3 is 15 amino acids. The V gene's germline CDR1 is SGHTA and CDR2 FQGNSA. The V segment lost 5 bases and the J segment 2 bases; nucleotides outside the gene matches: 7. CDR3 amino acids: CASSQQGGLNTEAFF. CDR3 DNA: TGTGCCAGCAGCCAACAGGGGGGCTTAAACACTGAAGCTTTCTTT.

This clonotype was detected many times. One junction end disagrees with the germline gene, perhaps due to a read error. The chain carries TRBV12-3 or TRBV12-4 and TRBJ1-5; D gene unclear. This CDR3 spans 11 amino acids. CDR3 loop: CASSLQGRLNF. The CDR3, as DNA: TGTGCCAGCAGTTTACAAGGCCGACTGAATTTT.

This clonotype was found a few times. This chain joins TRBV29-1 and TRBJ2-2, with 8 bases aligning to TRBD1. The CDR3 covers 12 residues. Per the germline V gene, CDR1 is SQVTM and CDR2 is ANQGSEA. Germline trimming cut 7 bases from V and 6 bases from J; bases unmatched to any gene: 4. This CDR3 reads CSAEQGAGELFF. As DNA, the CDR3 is TGCAGCGCCGAACAGGGGGCCGGGGAGCTGTTTTTT.